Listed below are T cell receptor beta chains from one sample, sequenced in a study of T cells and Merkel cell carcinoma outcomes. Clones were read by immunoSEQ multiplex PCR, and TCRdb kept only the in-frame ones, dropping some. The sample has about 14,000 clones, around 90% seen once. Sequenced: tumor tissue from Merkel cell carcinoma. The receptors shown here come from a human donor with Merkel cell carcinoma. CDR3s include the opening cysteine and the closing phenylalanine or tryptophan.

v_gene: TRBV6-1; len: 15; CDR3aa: CASSERYSGANVLTF
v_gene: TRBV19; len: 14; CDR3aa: CASSLAGRDQPQHF
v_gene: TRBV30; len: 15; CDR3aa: CAWSVGRAYTDTQYF
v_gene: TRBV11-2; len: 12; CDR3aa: CASSQGRATLFF
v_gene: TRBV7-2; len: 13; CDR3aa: CASSPPGANVLTF
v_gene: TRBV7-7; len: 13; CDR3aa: CASSSRNTGELFF
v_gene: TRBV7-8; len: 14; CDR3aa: CASSSEGAPNTIYF
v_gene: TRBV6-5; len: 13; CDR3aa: CASSPTHRAEAFF
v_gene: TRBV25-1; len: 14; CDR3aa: CASSETGGAYEQYF
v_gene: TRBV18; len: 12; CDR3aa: CASSPGTSEAFF